The 19 T cell receptor beta chains below come from one sample, sequenced in a study of blood T cell repertoires in COVID-19. TCRdb's table, derived via immunoSEQ multiplex PCR, lists solely in-frame clones and lacks some. The data show fewer than 30,000 clones, approximately 85% seen once. The sequencing sample was made of peripheral blood. The receptors were sampled from a woman older than 75 with COVID-19, enrolled during active disease.

This clone ranks as medium-sized. The J gene is TRBJ1-1, the V gene TRBV7-9; TRBD1 matches 7 bases. The J segment lost 6 bases and the V segment lost 5 bases, leaving 12 bases of the junction unmatched. Germline CDR1 SEHNR, CDR2 FQNEAQ (reference sequence). The CDR3 extends over 15 amino acids. CDR3 DNA: TGTGCCAGCAGCCCACTACAGGGGAGGTGGGCTGAAGCTTTCTTT. It codes for CASSPLQGRWAEAFF. The complete variable domain, with remaining parts taken from reference TRBV7-9 and TRBJ1-1, reads DTGVSQNPRHKITKRGQNVTFRCDPISEHNRLYWYRQTLGQGPEFLTYFQNEAQLEKSRLLSDRFSAERPKGSFSTLEIQRTEQGDSAMYLCASSPLQGRWAEAFFGQGTRLTVV.

The gene calls are TRBV10-3 and TRBJ2-2, with 12 nucleotides matching TRBD1. Germline V gene data show CDR1 as ENHRY and CDR2 as SYGVKD. The CDR3 is 18 residues long. V was clipped by 11 bases and J by 4 bases; unmatched bases: 17. The CDR3 coding sequence is TGTGCCTCTCACTCTACTCCGGGACAGGGGGCGGTCACCGGGGAGCTGTTTTTT. This sequence encodes CASHSTPGQGAVTGELFF.

CDR3 bases: TGCGCCAGCAGCGAGACAGGCACCTATGGCTACACCTTC. Translated, it gives CASSETGTYGYTF. The chain is built from TRBV5-1 and TRBJ1-2, with D possibly TRBD1 on 6 matching bases. CDR3 length: 13 residues. Germline values: CDR1 SGHRS, CDR2 YFSETQ. V dropped 4 bases and J dropped 4 bases, with 11 bases sitting between them.

The gene calls are TRBV27 and TRBJ2-2; D may be TRBD1 (6 bases). This CDR3 contains 13 residues. Germline V lookup: CDR1 MNHEY, CDR2 SMNVEV (reference sequence). Trimming removed 6 bases from V and 7 bases from J, with 12 bases in between. The CDR3 DNA follows: TGTGCCAGCAGGAGGCAGGGGATCGGGGAGCTGTTTTTT. Encoded protein: CASRRQGIGELFF.

The chain has TRBV13 and TRBJ2-7, with D maybe TRBD1 (7 bases). CDR3 length: 14 residues. The V and J ends lost 0 bases and 5 bases respectively, with 11 bases between them. Per germline, CDR1 PRHDT and CDR2 FYEKMQ (reference sequence). The CDR3 here is CASSLGTGRNEQYF. CDR3 DNA: TGTGCCAGCAGCTTAGGGACAGGGAGGAACGAGCAGTACTTC.

The J gene is TRBJ1-6, the V gene TRBV3-1 (or the pseudogene TRBV3-2); D is unclear. The V and J ends lost 5 bases and 10 bases respectively, with 12 bases between them. Looked up from germline, CDR1 is LGHDT and CDR2 is YNNKEL (reference sequence). This CDR3 is built from 13 residues. CDR3 in DNA: TGTGCCAGCAGCTCGGGTTGGAGGTCACCCCTCCACTTT. Translation gives CASSSGWRSPLHF.

The chain joins TRBV25-1 to TRBJ1-1; unclear D gene. The germline V gene has CDR1 MGHDK and CDR2 SYGVNS. The ends were cut back, 6 bases at V and 2 bases at J, with 4 bases in the middle. The CDR3 has 11 amino acids. The CDR3, as DNA: TGTGCCAGCAGCTTTAACACTGAAGCTTTCTTT. It encodes CASSFNTEAFF.

This chain joins TRBV10-2 and TRBJ1-1; 8 bases are shared with TRBD1. Germline V gene data show CDR1 as WSHSY and CDR2 as SAAADI. The CDR3 has 14 amino acids. The V segment lost 6 bases and the J segment 5 bases; nucleotides outside the gene matches: 8. The DNA for the CDR3 is TGCGCCAGCAGCCTGACAGGGGAAATAACTGAAGCTTTCTTT. Protein product: CASSLTGEITEAFF.

This clone was detected only a few times. The chain employs TRBV2 and TRBJ1-3; 7 positions match TRBD1. V trimming: 3 bases; J trimming: 1 base; junction bases outside the gene matches: 9. CDR1 and CDR2 from the germline V gene are SNHLY and FYNNEI. CDR3 size: 17 residues. In DNA form, the CDR3 reads TGTGCCAGCAGTGACCGTCAGACAGGGTTGTCTGGAAACACCATATATTTT. It codes for CASSDRQTGLSGNTIYF. The full variable domain, its missing parts supplied by reference TRBV2 and TRBJ1-3, is EPEVTQTPSHQVTQMGQEVILRCVPISNHLYFYWYRQILGQKVEFLVSFYNNEISEKSEIFDDQFSVERPDGSNFTLKIRSTKLEDSAMYFCASSDRQTGLSGNTIYFGEGSWLTVV.

This clone came up once. The chain joins TRBV30 to TRBJ2-5, with 8 nucleotides matching TRBD1. The CDR3 length is 14 residues. Germline values: CDR1 GTSNPN, CDR2 SVGIG (reference sequence). The V gene end was trimmed by 2 bases and the J gene end by 6 bases; junction bases not matched to a gene: 8. For the CDR3, the DNA is TGTGCCTGGAGTAAGGGACAGGTCGGGCAGACCCAGTACTTC. It is translated as CAWSKGQVGQTQYF. Looking up the rest from reference TRBV30 and TRBJ2-5 gives the full variable domain: SQTIHQWPATLVQPVGSPLSLECTVEGTSNPNLYWYRQAAGRGLQLLFYSVGIGQISSEVPQNLSASRPQDRQFILSSKKLLLSDSGFYLCAWSKGQVGQTQYFGPGTRLLVL.

This rearrangement joins TRBV10-3 to TRBJ2-7; D remains unclear. Germline V lookup: CDR1 ENHRY, CDR2 SYGVKD. The V and J ends lost 0 bases and 0 bases respectively, with 12 bases between them. CDR3 length equals 16 residues. The CDR3: CAISESLSISSYEQYF. CDR3 sequence (DNA): TGTGCCATCAGTGAGTCTCTTTCGATTAGCTCCTACGAGCAGTACTTC.

This chain joins TRBV30 and TRBJ1-4; 7 nucleotides agree with TRBD1. The CDR3 covers 12 residues. Germline V gene sequence: CDR1 GTSNPN, CDR2 SVGIG (reference sequence). With 7 bases clipped from V and 9 bases from J, the junction kept 8 bases outside the gene matches. CDR3 region: CAYRQGEQKLFF. CDR3 coding DNA: TGTGCCTACCGACAGGGCGAGCAAAAACTGTTTTTT.

This clone has a handful of counts. The chain has TRBV9 and TRBJ2-5; 8 positions agree with TRBD1. The germline gives CDR1 SGDLS, CDR2 YYNGEE. The CDR3 runs 14 residues. V lost 3 bases and J lost 5; bases outside the gene matches: 6. The CDR3 region has the DNA TGTGCCAGCAGCGCATGGACAGGGAGGGAGACCCAGTACTTC. Translating gives CASSAWTGRETQYF.

The V call is TRBV2, the J call TRBJ1-2, with TRBD1 matching 11 bases. Germline CDR1 SNHLY, CDR2 FYNNEI. V was clipped by 10 bases and J by 8 bases; unmatched bases: 3. The CDR3 totals 11 residues. The CDR3 reads CATGQGAGYTF. In DNA form, the CDR3 reads TGTGCCACAGGACAGGGGGCAGGCTACACCTTC. The complete variable domain, with remaining parts taken from reference TRBV2 and TRBJ1-2, reads EPEVTQTPSHQVTQMGQEVILRCVPISNHLYFYWYRQILGQKVEFLVSFYNNEISEKSEIFDDQFSVERPDGSNFTLKIRSTKLEDSAMYFCATGQGAGYTFGSGTRLTVV.

The chain is built from TRBV28 and TRBJ2-7, with TRBD2 matching over 15 bases. The V gene end was trimmed by 5 bases and the J gene end by 2 bases; junction bases not matched to a gene: 10. The CDR3 has 18 amino acids. Germline V CDR1 and CDR2: MDHEN, SYDVKM. CDR3 sequence (DNA): TGTGCCAGCAGTCTCCCGACGGGACTAGCGGGGGGTACCTACGAGCAGTACTTC. Protein product: CASSLPTGLAGGTYEQYF.

J is TRBJ2-2 and V is TRBV7-9; D uncertain. Trimming removed 5 bases from V and 6 bases from J, with 10 bases in between. Germline values: CDR1 SEHNR, CDR2 FQNEAQ (reference sequence). There are 13 residues in the CDR3. The CDR3 sequence is CASSPVNPGELFF. CDR3 DNA sequence: TGTGCCAGCAGCCCAGTCAACCCCGGGGAGCTGTTTTTT.

The V and J genes are TRBV6-5 and TRBJ2-1; 11 nucleotides agree with TRBD2. This CDR3 has 15 residues. Germline V gene lookup returns CDR1 MNHEY and CDR2 SVGAGI. V trimming: 6 bases; J trimming: 3 bases; junction bases outside the gene matches: 4. DNA for the CDR3: TGTGCCAGCAGCCCCACTAGCGGGGGCTACAATGAGCAGTTCTTC. Amino acids: CASSPTSGGYNEQFF.

This rearrangement joins TRBV24-1 to TRBJ2-1, with D uncertain. CDR1 is KGHDR, CDR2 SFDVKD, per germline. There are 13 residues in the CDR3. V lost 3 bases, J lost 3 bases, and 5 bases lay in between. The DNA for the CDR3 is TGTGCCACCAGTGATGCTAACTACAATGAGCAGTTCTTC. Amino acid sequence: CATSDANYNEQFF.

The rearrangement links TRBV5-6 to TRBJ1-2; maybe TRBD1 (6 bases). The CDR3 covers 15 residues. V lost 0 bases, J lost 2 bases, and 11 bases lay in between. CDR1 is SGHDT and CDR2 is YYEEEE in the germline V gene. The CDR3 DNA reads as TGTGCCAGCAGCTTGGCCCAGGGGCGCAACTATGGCTACACCTTC. Translation: CASSLAQGRNYGYTF.